This TCR beta chain comes out of a study of Graves' ophthalmopathy and Graves' hyperthyroidism. At the level of the study: Ophthalmopathy not arising within 18 months of follow-up defined hyperthyroidism as stable. General study results and limits: For separating ophthalmopathy from stable hyperthyroidism, a 13-signature model gave approximately 90% sensitivity and approximately 80% specificity. Most thyroid-expanded clonotypes exceeding 0.001 frequency were also found in blood.

This clonotype was counted a few times. Its target is unknown. The authors amplified TCR beta CDR3 regions, and they did so from RNA transcripts for repertoire sequencing. In the first round, RT-PCR was carried out with HTBI primers, and a multiplex PCR formed the second round. TCRdb used MiXCR to reprocess the multiplex PCR reads, holding one entry per CDR3 protein. The sample consists of around 1,200,000 distinct CDR3 sequences, about 35% of them appearing once. V gave up 0 bases and J gave up 4 bases, with 10 bases separating them. This CDR3 is 15 amino acids long. Germline CDR1 reads MNHEY; CDR2 reads SVGAGI.

This chain joins TRBV6-5 and TRBJ1-3; D gene uncertain. The clonotype was recovered from an adult man with Graves' hyperthyroidism. The sequencing input was peripheral blood or thyroid tissue (not recorded which). The CDR3 here is CASSYSPAAGNTIYF. CDR3 bases: TGTGCCAGCAGTTACTCTCCCGCAGCAGGAAACACCATATATTTT.